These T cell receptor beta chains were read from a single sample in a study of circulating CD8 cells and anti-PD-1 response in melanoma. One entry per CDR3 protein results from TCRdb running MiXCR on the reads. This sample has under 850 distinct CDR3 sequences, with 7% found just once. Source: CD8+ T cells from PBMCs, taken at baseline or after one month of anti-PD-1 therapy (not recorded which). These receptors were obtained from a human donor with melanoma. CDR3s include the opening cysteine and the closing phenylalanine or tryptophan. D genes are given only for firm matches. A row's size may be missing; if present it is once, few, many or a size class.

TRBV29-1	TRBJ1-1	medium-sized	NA	TGCAGCGTTGAAGACCGTATGAACACTGAAGCTTTCTTT	CSVEDRMNTEAFF
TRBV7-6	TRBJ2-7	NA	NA	TGTGCCAGCAGCCCAAAGCTCCCCTCGGCTCACGAGCAGTACTTC	CASSPKLPSAHEQYF
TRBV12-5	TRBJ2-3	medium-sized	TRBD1	TGTGCTAGTGGTTTGGTGGGACAGGGCCCAGATACGCAGTATTTT	CASGLVGQGPDTQYF
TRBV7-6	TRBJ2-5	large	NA	TGTGCCAGCAGCTTAGTAGCAGTTGGCAAAGAGACCCAGTACTTC	CASSLVAVGKETQYF
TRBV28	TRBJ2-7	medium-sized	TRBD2	TGTGCCAGCAGCCTCGAGGGAGGGGTTTACTACGAGCAGTACTTC	CASSLEGGVYYEQYF
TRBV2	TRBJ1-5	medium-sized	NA	TGTGCCAGCAGTGTTACCTGGGGGGACACCTTAAATCAGCCCCAGCATTTT	CASSVTWGDTLNQPQHF
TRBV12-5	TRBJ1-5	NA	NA	TGTGCTAGCCTATTTAGACAGTTCAATCAGCCCCAGCATTTT	CASLFRQFNQPQHF
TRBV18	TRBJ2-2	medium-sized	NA	TGTGCCAGCTCACCATCCGGGACCGCGACTATGCGGGAGCTGTTTTTT	CASSPSGTATMRELFF
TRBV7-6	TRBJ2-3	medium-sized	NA	TGTGCCAGCAGCTCTTTTGGAGGGACAGATACGCAGTATTTT	CASSSFGGTDTQYF
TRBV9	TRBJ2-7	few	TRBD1	TGTGCCAGCAGCGTAGCGGGACAGTTCTACGAGCAGTACTTC	CASSVAGQFYEQYF
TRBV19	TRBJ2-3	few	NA	TGTGCCAGTAGTATCGGGGGTTCCACAGATACGCAGTATTTT	CASSIGGSTDTQYF
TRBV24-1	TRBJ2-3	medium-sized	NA	TGTGCCACCAGTGATAAGGACGGGATTTGCACAGATACGCAGTATTTT	CATSDKDGICTDTQYF
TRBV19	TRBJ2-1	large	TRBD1	TGTGCCAGTAGTTTCCAGGGGGCGTACAATGAGCAGTTCTTC	CASSFQGAYNEQFF
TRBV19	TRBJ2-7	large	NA	TGTGCCAGTAGTATAGGTCCAGGTTCCTACGAGCAGTACTTC	CASSIGPGSYEQYF
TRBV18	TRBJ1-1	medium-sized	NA	TGTGCCAGCTCACTAGACCCGGTGACTGAAGCTTTCTTT	CASSLDPVTEAFF
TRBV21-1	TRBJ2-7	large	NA	TGTGCCAGCAGCAAGCCTCGAACCAGGACATGCTACGAGCAGTACTTC	CASSKPRTRTCYEQYF
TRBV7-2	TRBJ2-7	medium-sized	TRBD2	TGTGCCAGCAGCTTATTTGCGGGGGGCGAGAACGAGCAGTACTTC	CASSLFAGGENEQYF
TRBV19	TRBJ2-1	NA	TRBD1	TGTGCCACCGGGTCAGGGGGCTGGAATGAGCAGTTCTTC	CATGSGGWNEQFF
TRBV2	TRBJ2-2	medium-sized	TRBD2	TGTGCCAGCAGTCCCCCCCCGCCGGGGGGGCCCGGGGAGCTGTTTTTT	CASSPPPPGGPGELFF
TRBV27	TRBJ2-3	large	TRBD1	TGTGCCAGCAGTTTTTTACCTGGGGACAGGCCAATGACAGATACGCAGTATTTT	CASSFLPGDRPMTDTQYF